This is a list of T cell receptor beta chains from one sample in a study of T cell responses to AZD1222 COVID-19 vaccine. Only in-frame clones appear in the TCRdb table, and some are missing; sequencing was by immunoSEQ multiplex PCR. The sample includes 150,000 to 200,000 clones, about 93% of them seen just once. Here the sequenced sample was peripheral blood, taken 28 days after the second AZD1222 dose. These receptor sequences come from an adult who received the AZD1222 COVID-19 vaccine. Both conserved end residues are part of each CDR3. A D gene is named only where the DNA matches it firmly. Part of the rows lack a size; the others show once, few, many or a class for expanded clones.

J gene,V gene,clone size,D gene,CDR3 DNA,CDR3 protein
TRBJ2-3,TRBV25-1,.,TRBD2,TGTGCCAGCAGTGACCCCAGCGGGGACGACACAGATACGCAGTATTTT,CASSDPSGDDTDTQYF
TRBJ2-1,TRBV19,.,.,TGTGCCAGTAGTGCGCACGAAGCATCCTACAATGAGCAGTTCTTC,CASSAHEASYNEQFF
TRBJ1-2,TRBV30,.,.,TGTGCCTGCCCACATTATCGTCTAAACTATGGCTACACCTTC,CACPHYRLNYGYTF
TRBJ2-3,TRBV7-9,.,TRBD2,TGTGCCAGCAGCCCTAGACTAGCGTTAACAGATACGCAGTATTTT,CASSPRLALTDTQYF
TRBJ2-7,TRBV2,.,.,TGTGCCAGCAATATTGCCCGAGAGCAGTACTTC,CASNIAREQYF
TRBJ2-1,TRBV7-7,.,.,TGTGCCAGCAGCTTAGCGAAGGCAGGGCCCAATGAGCAGTTCTTC,CASSLAKAGPNEQFF
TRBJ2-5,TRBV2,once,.,TGTGCCAGCAGTGTGGGCCAAGAGACCCAGTACTTC,CASSVGQETQYF
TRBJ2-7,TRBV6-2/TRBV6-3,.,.,TGTGCCAGCAGTTACTCGAGTCGGGGCGAGCAGTACTTC,CASSYSSRGEQYF
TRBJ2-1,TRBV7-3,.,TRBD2,TGTGCCAGCAGCTTATGGGCTAGCGGGGTAAATGAGCAGTTCTTC,CASSLWASGVNEQFF
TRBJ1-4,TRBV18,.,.,TGTGCCAGCTCACCACCGGATAGAGGGTTGAATGAAAAACTGTTTTTT,CASSPPDRGLNEKLFF
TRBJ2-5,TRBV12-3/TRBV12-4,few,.,TGTGCCAGCAGTTTAGGGAGACAAGAGACCCAGTACTTC,CASSLGRQETQYF
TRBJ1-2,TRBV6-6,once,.,TGTGCCAGCAGCCCCGGACAGAGCACTTATGGCTACACCTTC,CASSPGQSTYGYTF
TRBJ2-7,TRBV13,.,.,TGTGCCAGCAGCTTGGTGGACCGTCCCCCCGAGCAGTACTTC,CASSLVDRPPEQYF
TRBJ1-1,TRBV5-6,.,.,TGTGCCAGCGGACACCTCGAGAGGGCCACTGAAGCTTTCTTT,CASGHLERATEAFF
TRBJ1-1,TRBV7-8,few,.,TGTGCCAGCAGCTTAGGGACCTGGGGGATGGGCACTGAAGCTTTCTTT,CASSLGTWGMGTEAFF
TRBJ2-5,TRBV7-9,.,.,TGTGCCAGCAGCTTAGGACAGTATAAAGAGACCCAGTACTTC,CASSLGQYKETQYF
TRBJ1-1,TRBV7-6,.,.,TGTGCCAGCAGCTTAGACAGCCGGATAGTCGGGGCTGAAGCTTTCTTT,CASSLDSRIVGAEAFF
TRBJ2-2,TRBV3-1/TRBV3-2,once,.,TGTGCCAGCAGCCAATCCGGAGCCGGGGAGCTGTTTTTT,CASSQSGAGELFF
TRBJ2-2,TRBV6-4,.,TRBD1,TGTGCCAGCAGTGACTCGGGACAGGGGAACACCGGGGAGCTGTTTTTT,CASSDSGQGNTGELFF
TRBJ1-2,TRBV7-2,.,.,TGTGCCAGCAGCCGGGACTCCCGTTATGGCTACACCTTC,CASSRDSRYGYTF
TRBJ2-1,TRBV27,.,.,TGTGCCAGCAGTTTAGGTCTTAATAGGGATGAGCAGTTCTTC,CASSLGLNRDEQFF
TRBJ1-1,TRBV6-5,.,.,TGTGCCAGCACCAAGCCACCGGGAGGCAACACTGAAGCTTTCTTT,CASTKPPGGNTEAFF
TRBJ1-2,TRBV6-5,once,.,TGTGCCAGCAGTTACCAAGGGACCGAGGCGGATGGCTACACCTTC,CASSYQGTEADGYTF
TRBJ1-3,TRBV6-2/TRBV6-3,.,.,TGTGCCAGCAGTTACTGGGGCGACTCTGGAAACACCATATATTTT,CASSYWGDSGNTIYF
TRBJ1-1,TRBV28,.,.,TGTGCCAGCAGTCTAAGGGAGGCCCTCGAGGCTTTCTTT,CASSLREALEAFF